Below, 13 T cell receptor beta chains from the same sample are listed, as sequenced in a study of OX40 agonist ivuxolimab in advanced cancers. Some clones are missing from TCRdb's copy, which holds only in-frame ones; the method was immunoSEQ multiplex PCR. The sample yields about 58,000 clones, roughly four fifths seen once. The sample in question was CD4+ or CD8+ T cells sorted from blood, obtained in a trial of the OX40 agonist ivuxolimab. Receptors originate from an adult with an advanced solid tumor such as melanoma, head and neck, liver or kidney cancer.

J is TRBJ2-3 and V is TRBV29-1; D uncertain. CDR1 and CDR2 (germline): SQVTM, ANQGSEA. The CDR3 length is 13 residues. With 6 bases removed from V and 7 bases from J, the gap between germline ends came to 17 bases. The DNA of the CDR3 is TGCAGCGTGGTTGGCCCTGCCAGAAATACGCAGTATTTT. Its protein product is CSVVGPARNTQYF.

The chain is built from TRBV9 and TRBJ2-5; the D call may be TRBD1 or TRBD2 (5 bases each). V lost 1 base and J 5 bases, leaving 9 bases between the germline ends. The CDR3 consists of 13 residues. Looked up from germline, CDR1 is SGDLS and CDR2 is YYNGEE. The CDR3 coding sequence is TGTGCCAGCAGCGTAATGGGGGTCGAGACCCAGTACTTC. Translation: CASSVMGVETQYF.

This chain joins TRBV5-1 and TRBJ2-5; weak D call: TRBD2 (5 bases). V was clipped by 2 bases and J by 5 bases, with 13 bases between them. The CDR3 has 14 amino acids. The germline V gene has CDR1 SGHRS and CDR2 YFSETQ. CDR3 DNA: TGCGCCAGCAGCTTTACATCGGAGGCGGAGACCCAGTACTTC. Amino acids: CASSFTSEAETQYF.

This chain joins TRBV5-1 and TRBJ2-5; 7 bases fit TRBD1. There are 14 residues in the CDR3. The germline CDR1 and CDR2 sequences are SGHRS and YFSETQ. V shed 4 bases, J shed 4 bases, and the junction held 7 bases outside the gene matches. The CDR3 nucleotides are TGCGCCAGCAGCAGAAACAGGGGACGAGAGACCCAGTACTTC. Translated, it gives CASSRNRGRETQYF. Based on the CDR3 plus reference TRBV5-1 and TRBJ2-5, the full variable domain is KAGVTQTPRYLIKTRGQQVTLSCSPISGHRSVSWYQQTPGQGLQFLFEYFSETQRNKGNFPGRFSGRQFSNSRSEMNVSTLELGDSALYLCASSRNRGRETQYFGPGTRLLVL.

J is TRBJ2-5 and V is TRBV27; 8 nucleotides align to TRBD1. The V segment lost 5 bases and the J segment 0 bases; nucleotides outside the gene matches: 8. Germline values: CDR1 MNHEY, CDR2 SMNVEV (reference sequence). The CDR3 contains 16 residues. DNA for the CDR3: TGTGCCAGCAGTCCCCGGGACAGGCGGAACCAAGAGACCCAGTACTTC. This encodes CASSPRDRRNQETQYF.

The gene calls are TRBV5-4 and TRBJ2-7; tentative D call: TRBD2 (6 bases). Germline V gives CDR1 SGHNT, CDR2 YYREEE (reference sequence). Trimming took 3 bases from V and 4 from J, leaving 14 bases between them. The CDR3 has 14 amino acids. The CDR3 protein is CASSYSGTPYEQYF. DNA of the CDR3: TGTGCCAGCAGCTACTCGGGGACTCCTTACGAGCAGTACTTC.

The chain employs TRBV5-6 and TRBJ1-5, with D perhaps matching TRBD1 (6 bases). V was clipped by 4 bases and J by 0 bases, with 14 bases between them. This CDR3 has 16 residues. Germline loops: CDR1 SGHDT, CDR2 YYEEEE. The CDR3 nucleotides are TGTGCCAGCAGCCGGAGGTCAGGGGATAGCAATCAGCCCCAGCATTTT. Translating gives CASSRRSGDSNQPQHF.

This clone appeared a few times. The rearrangement joins TRBV5-1 to TRBJ2-2; 7 nucleotides line up with TRBD1. This CDR3 has 16 residues. CDR1 and CDR2 from the germline V gene are SGHRS and YFSETQ. With 4 bases clipped from V and 1 base from J, the junction kept 7 bases outside the gene matches. DNA for the CDR3: TGCGCCAGCAGCGACATGACAGGGAAGAACACCGGGGAGCTGTTTTTT. It encodes CASSDMTGKNTGELFF.

This clone appeared a few times. The rearrangement uses TRBV11-2 and TRBJ1-1; D may be TRBD1 (5 bases). V lost 4 bases and J 3 bases, leaving 12 bases between the germline ends. The CDR3 is 14 residues long. Germline V gene sequence: CDR1 SGHAT, CDR2 FQNNGV. The CDR3 DNA follows: TGTGCCAGCAGCTCCTCGGGGGGGGACACTGAAGCTTTCTTT. Its protein is CASSSSGGDTEAFF.

The chain employs TRBV6-5 and TRBJ2-2, with 8 bases aligning to TRBD1. The CDR3 length is 15 residues. After removal of 4 bases from V and 4 bases from J, the junction contained 5 bases not matched to a gene. The germline CDR1 and CDR2 sequences are MNHEY and SVGAGI. Here the CDR3 DNA reads TGTGCCAGCAGTTCTAGGACAGGGCTCACCGGGGAGCTGTTTTTT. This encodes CASSSRTGLTGELFF.

CDR3 bases: TGTGCCAGCAGCCAACTTCCCCTCACCGGGGAGCTGTTTTTT. Amino acid sequence: CASSQLPLTGELFF. The chain recombines TRBV14 with TRBJ2-2; D not resolved. The germline gives CDR1 SGHDN, CDR2 FVKESK. The CDR3 length is 14 residues. With 2 bases removed from V and 4 bases from J, the gap between germline ends came to 8 bases.

The rearrangement uses TRBV5-1 and TRBJ2-3, with 7 bases fitting TRBD1. The CDR3 is 14 amino acids. The germline gives CDR1 SGHRS, CDR2 YFSETQ. J was trimmed by 4 bases and V by 4 bases; bases with no gene match: 6. The CDR3 sequence is CASSPVGQSDTQYF. DNA for the CDR3: TGCGCCAGCAGCCCAGTGGGACAGTCAGATACGCAGTATTTT.

The chain carries TRBV27 and TRBJ1-6, with 8 bases matching TRBD1. The CDR3 length is 14 residues. Germline trimming cut 5 bases from V and 8 bases from J; bases unmatched to any gene: 5. Per germline, CDR1 MNHEY and CDR2 SMNVEV (reference sequence). The CDR3 DNA reads as TGTGCCAGCAGTCCCGGGACAGGATATTCACCCCTCCACTTT. Encoded protein: CASSPGTGYSPLHF.